The entry below gives a single TCR beta chain sequence along with its context. Per the original data handling: How many nucleated cells were present was estimated from reference gene primer amplification. The table came from immunoSEQ multiplex PCR; TCRdb's copy has only in-frame clones and leaves some out. The DNA was the basis for D and trimming; V, J and clone size are from that table. The repertoire has about 60,000 clones, roughly 80% of them found once; the top ten carry 25%. This sample stems from a study of blood T cell repertoires in COVID-19. Overall study context: Some COVID-19 samples were acute and others convalescent; all came from the United States, Italy and Spain. PBMCs, B-cell-depleted T cells, or T cells were the source of the cDNA or gDNA that made up the material.

This TCR was sampled from a human donor in a cohort sampled during active COVID-19. Sequenced input: peripheral blood.

This CDR3 is CASRIPGQKEAFF. The CDR3 DNA reads as TGTGCCAGCAGGATACCGGGACAGAAAGAAGCTTTCTTT. V is TRBV12-3 or TRBV12-4 and J is TRBJ1-1; TRBD1 matches 7 bases. This CDR3 is built from 13 residues. The V gene end was trimmed by 6 bases and the J gene end by 8 bases; junction bases not matched to a gene: 9.